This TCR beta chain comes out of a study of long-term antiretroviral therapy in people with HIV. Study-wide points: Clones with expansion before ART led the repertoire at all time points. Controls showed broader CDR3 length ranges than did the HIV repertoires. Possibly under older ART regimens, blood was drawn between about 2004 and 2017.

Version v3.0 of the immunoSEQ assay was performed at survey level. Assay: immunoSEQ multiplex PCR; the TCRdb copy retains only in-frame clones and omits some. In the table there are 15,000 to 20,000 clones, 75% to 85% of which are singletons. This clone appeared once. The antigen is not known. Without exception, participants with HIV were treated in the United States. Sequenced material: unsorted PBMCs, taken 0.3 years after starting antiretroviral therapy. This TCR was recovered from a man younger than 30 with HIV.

CDR3 protein: CAGRPCNEQFF. The CDR3 coding sequence is TGTGCCGGGAGACCTTGCAATGAGCAGTTCTTC. The V call is TRBV7-9, the J call TRBJ2-1; D perhaps matches TRBD2 (5 bases). The CDR3 has 11 amino acids. The germline V gene encodes CDR1 SEHNR and CDR2 FQNEAQ (reference sequence). V was clipped by 11 bases and J by 6 bases, with 11 bases between them.